A selection of T cell receptor beta chains follows, all from one sample in a study of circulating and synovial CD4+ cells in juvenile arthritis. Measured with immunoSEQ multiplex PCR; TCRdb has only the in-frame clones, and not every one. The repertoire includes approximately 36,000 clones, around 96% of them detected once, and around 0.7% sits in the top ten. Sample: CD4+ T cells from blood. The receptor set was obtained from a human donor with juvenile idiopathic arthritis. Both conserved end residues are part of each CDR3. Each record gives: V gene, D gene, J gene, clone size, CDR3 DNA, CDR3 protein. D genes are given only for firm matches. Size values are once, few and many counts, or a class for expanded clones, and some rows have none.

TRBV5-6,-,TRBJ2-7,-,TGTGCCAGCAGCTTGGCCAGGTTCGGCGAGCAGTACTTC,CASSLARFGEQYF
TRBV4-1,-,TRBJ2-4,-,TGCGCCAGCAGCCAAGTCGGAGGGTCGGTCCGAATTATAGCCAAAAACATTCAGTACTTC,CASSQVGGSVRIIAKNIQYF
TRBV7-9,-,TRBJ2-1,-,TGTGCCAGCAGCTTACGGAGGGGTGAGCAGTTCTTC,CASSLRRGEQFF
TRBV5-4,TRBD1,TRBJ1-2,-,TGTGCCAGCAGCGGGGACAGGGGAATAGCTAACTATGGCTACACCTTC,CASSGDRGIANYGYTF
TRBV5-6,TRBD1,TRBJ2-2,-,TGTGCCAGCAGCTTGGCCGATCCAGGGGGCCACGGGGAGCTGTTTTTT,CASSLADPGGHGELFF
TRBV21-1,-,TRBJ1-1,-,TGTGCCAGCAGCAACGGAGGGAACACTGAAGCTTTCTTT,CASSNGGNTEAFF
TRBV19,-,TRBJ2-7,-,TGTGCCAGTATGGGAAGGGGTTCCTACGAGCAGTACTTC,CASMGRGSYEQYF
TRBV23-1,-,TRBJ2-7,-,TGCGCCAGCAGTCCCCCCGCCTACGAGCAGTACTTC,CASSPPAYEQYF
TRBV5-1,-,TRBJ1-4,-,TGCGCCAGCAGCAGGGCGACGGGGAATGAAAAACTGTTTTTT,CASSRATGNEKLFF
TRBV7-6,-,TRBJ2-6,-,TGTGCCAGCAGCCATCTGAGACTGGGTAGCTCTGGGGCCAACGTCCTGACTTTC,CASSHLRLGSSGANVLTF
TRBV23-1,-,TRBJ1-5,once,TGCGCCAGCAGCCCAACGGGTGGGGGCCCAAATCAGCCCCAGCATTTT,CASSPTGGGPNQPQHF
TRBV14,-,TRBJ1-4,-,TGTGCCAGCAGCCAAGATCTCAGCCGGAGAGTGGATGAAAAACTGTTTTTT,CASSQDLSRRVDEKLFF
TRBV7-9,-,TRBJ2-3,-,TGTGCCAGCAGCTTAGCCGATACAGGACCGCTGACAGATACGCAGTATTTT,CASSLADTGPLTDTQYF
TRBV19,TRBD1,TRBJ2-7,-,TGTGCCAGTAGTTCGGGACAGGGCGCATCCTACGAGCAGTACTTC,CASSSGQGASYEQYF
TRBV12-5,-,TRBJ2-7,-,TGTGCTAGTGGTTTGGGTATATACGAGCAGTACTTC,CASGLGIYEQYF
TRBV5-1,-,TRBJ2-5,-,TGCGCCAGCAGCACAAAGGGACTGAGAGAGACCCAGTACTTC,CASSTKGLRETQYF
TRBV25-1,TRBD2,TRBJ2-3,-,TGTGCCAGCAGTGAGTCCATACTAGCGTTTACGCAGTATTTT,CASSESILAFTQYF
TRBV2,TRBD1,TRBJ2-2,-,TGTGCCAGCAGCGCGGGACAGGGCACCGGGGAGCTGTTTTTT,CASSAGQGTGELFF
TRBV7-2,-,TRBJ2-5,-,TGTGCCAGCAGCCTATCGGCCGCGAGGGAGACCCAGTACTTC,CASSLSAARETQYF
TRBV6-5,TRBD1,TRBJ2-7,-,TGTGCCAGCAGTTACGGGACAGGGGGTTCCTACGAGCAGTACTTC,CASSYGTGGSYEQYF
TRBV12-2,-,TRBJ2-3,-,TGTGCAAGTCGCTCCCAGGGGGCACAGAATACGCAGTATTTT,CASRSQGAQNTQYF
TRBV19,TRBD1,TRBJ2-1,-,TGTGCCAGTAGTTCCCGGGACAGGGGGGTTCAGTTCTTC,CASSSRDRGVQFF
TRBV30,-,TRBJ2-1,-,TGTGCCTGGAGTGCACAGGGCCTTTCCTACAATGAGCAGTTCTTC,CAWSAQGLSYNEQFF
TRBV6-5,-,TRBJ1-1,-,TGTGCCAGCAGTTCGGGACTCATGAACACTGAAGCTTTCTTT,CASSSGLMNTEAFF
TRBV27,TRBD1,TRBJ2-7,-,TGTGCCAGCAGCCCACAGGGGGTGCCCTCCTACGAGCAGTACTTC,CASSPQGVPSYEQYF
TRBV11-2,-,TRBJ2-7,-,TGTGCCAGCAGCTTAGCATACGAGCAGTACTTC,CASSLAYEQYF
TRBV30,-,TRBJ2-1,once,TGTGCCTGGAGTGTATGGGGGCTAGCGGTGACCAGCTCCTACAATGAGCAGTTCTTC,CAWSVWGLAVTSSYNEQFF
TRBV7-8,TRBD2,TRBJ2-2,-,TGTGCCAGCATCATAGGACTAGCGGGAATGAACACCGGGGAGCTGTTTTTT,CASIIGLAGMNTGELFF
TRBV15,-,TRBJ2-2,-,TGTGCCACCAGCAAGAGTACCGGGGAGCTGTTTTTT,CATSKSTGELFF
TRBV11-1,-,TRBJ1-2,once,TGTGCCAGCAGCAAATCACAGAACTATGGCTACACCTTC,CASSKSQNYGYTF
TRBV27,-,TRBJ2-3,-,TGTGCCAGCAGTTTGGCCCCACACACAGATACGCAGTATTTT,CASSLAPHTDTQYF
TRBV27,TRBD1,TRBJ1-1,once,TGTGCCAGCAGTCCCACAGGGGTGAACACTGAAGCTTTCTTT,CASSPTGVNTEAFF
TRBV7-9,-,TRBJ2-7,-,TGTGCCAGCGGCCGGGACTTACTCTACGAGCAGTACTTC,CASGRDLLYEQYF
TRBV11-3,TRBD1,TRBJ2-7,once,TGTGCCAGCAGCCGTCACAGGGGAGACGAGCAGTACTTC,CASSRHRGDEQYF
TRBV7-8,-,TRBJ1-3,-,TGTGCCAGCAGCTTAGTCACGGGTTCCGGAAACACCATATATTTT,CASSLVTGSGNTIYF
TRBV10-3,-,TRBJ1-6,-,TGTGCCATCAGACCCTCCGGGGAAGGCAATTCACCCCTCCACTTT,CAIRPSGEGNSPLHF
TRBV5-4,TRBD2,TRBJ2-7,-,TGTGCCAGCAGCTCTGGGACTAGCGGGGCCTCGGGGGAGTACTTC,CASSSGTSGASGEYF
TRBV5-8,-,TRBJ2-7,-,TGTGCCAGCAGCTTGGCACAGGGTTACGAGCAGTACTTC,CASSLAQGYEQYF
TRBV5-4,TRBD2,TRBJ2-1,-,TGTGCCAGCAGCTTGGGGACTAGCGGATCCTACAATGAGCAGTTCTTC,CASSLGTSGSYNEQFF
TRBV10-3,-,TRBJ2-2,-,TGTGCCATCAGTGACCCCCGGGGTTTGGCCGGGGAGCTGTTTTTT,CAISDPRGLAGELFF
TRBV4-3,TRBD2,TRBJ2-1,-,TGCGCCAGCAGCCTCAGCGGGGGGGCTTACAATGAGCAGTTCTTC,CASSLSGGAYNEQFF
TRBV7-2,TRBD2,TRBJ2-1,-,TGTGCCAGCAGCCCTCAGCCCGGGACTAGCGGGGGGCCTTTTTTAGTTCCGTTCTTC,CASSPQPGTSGGPFLVPFF
TRBV7-8,-,TRBJ1-1,-,TGTGCCAGCAGCGATAGGAGGTTAATACTGAACACTGAAGCTTTCTTT,CASSDRRLILNTEAFF
TRBV6-5,-,TRBJ1-3,-,TGTGCCAGCAGCCTCCTCCGCTCTGGAAACACCATATATTTT,CASSLLRSGNTIYF
TRBV7-9,-,TRBJ2-7,-,TGTGCCACCACAGGCAGGGGCAGCTCCTACGAGCAGTACTTC,CATTGRGSSYEQYF
TRBV7-8,TRBD1,TRBJ2-7,-,TGTGCCAGCAGCACACAATCCGGGACAGCCTCCTACGAGCAGTACTTC,CASSTQSGTASYEQYF
TRBV4-1,-,TRBJ1-2,-,TGCGCCAGCAGCCAAGGAGGCGGGTACTATGGCTACACCTTC,CASSQGGGYYGYTF
TRBV11-2,TRBD1,TRBJ1-2,-,TGTGCCAGCAGCGCTGGGACAGGGGACGGCTACACCTTC,CASSAGTGDGYTF